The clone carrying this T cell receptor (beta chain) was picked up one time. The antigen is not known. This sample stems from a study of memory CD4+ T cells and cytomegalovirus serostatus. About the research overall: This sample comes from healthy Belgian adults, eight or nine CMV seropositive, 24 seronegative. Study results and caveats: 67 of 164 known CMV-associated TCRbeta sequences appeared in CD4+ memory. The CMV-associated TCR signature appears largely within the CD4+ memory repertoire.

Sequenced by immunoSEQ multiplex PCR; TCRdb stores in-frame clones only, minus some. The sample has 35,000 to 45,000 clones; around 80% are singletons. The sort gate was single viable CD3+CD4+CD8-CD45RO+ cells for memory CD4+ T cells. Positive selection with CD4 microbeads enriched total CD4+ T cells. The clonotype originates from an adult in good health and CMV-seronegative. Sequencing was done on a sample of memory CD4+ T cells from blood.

This CDR3 reads CASSFNSRLQETQYF. CDR3 coding DNA: TGCGCCAGCAGCTTTAATAGTAGACTACAAGAGACCCAGTACTTC. This chain joins TRBV5-1 and TRBJ2-5; D might be TRBD2 (5 bases). Germline V gene data show CDR1 as SGHRS and CDR2 as YFSETQ. The CDR3 runs 15 residues. V dropped 2 bases and J dropped 2 bases, with 13 bases sitting between them. Based on the CDR3 plus reference TRBV5-1 and TRBJ2-5, the full variable domain is KAGVTQTPRYLIKTRGQQVTLSCSPISGHRSVSWYQQTPGQGLQFLFEYFSETQRNKGNFPGRFSGRQFSNSRSEMNVSTLELGDSALYLCASSFNSRLQETQYFGPGTRLLVL.